The rows below give T cell receptor beta chains drawn from one sample of a study of OX40 agonist ivuxolimab in advanced cancers. Sequenced by immunoSEQ multiplex PCR; TCRdb stores in-frame clones only, minus some. The sample records about 100,000 clones, 94% being singletons. Sequencing used CD4+ or CD8+ T cells sorted from blood, obtained in a trial of the OX40 agonist ivuxolimab. All receptors come from an adult with an advanced solid tumor such as melanoma, head and neck, liver or kidney cancer. CDR3s include the opening cysteine and the closing phenylalanine or tryptophan. Each record gives: J gene, clone size, V gene, D gene, CDR3 protein, CDR3 DNA. The D gene is left open where the match is weak. A clone size is listed for some rows: how often the clone was seen (once, few, many), or a class if it is expanded.

TRBJ1-4,NA,TRBV4-1,TRBD1,CASSRGQGNTNEKLFF,TGCGCCAGCAGCCGGGGACAGGGGAATACTAATGAAAAACTGTTTTTT
TRBJ2-1,NA,TRBV19,TRBD2,CASSILAGAPNEQFF,TGTGCCAGTAGTATATTAGCGGGAGCTCCCAATGAGCAGTTCTTC
TRBJ1-1,NA,TRBV13,NA,CASSSGTLEAFF,TGTGCCAGCAGCAGTGGGACACTTGAAGCTTTCTTT
TRBJ1-2,NA,TRBV6-5,NA,CASSYLTGNYGYTF,TGTGCCAGCAGTTACTTAACAGGGAACTATGGCTACACCTTC
TRBJ2-7,NA,TRBV2,TRBD1,CASSGTDYLRPYEQYF,TGTGCCAGCAGCGGGACAGACTATCTCAGGCCCTACGAGCAGTACTTC
TRBJ1-4,NA,TRBV29-1,TRBD1,CSVGRLETGVANEKLFF,TGCAGCGTTGGACGGTTAGAAACAGGGGTGGCTAATGAAAAACTGTTTTTT
TRBJ1-2,NA,TRBV29-1,NA,CSVEEGTLYGYTF,TGCAGCGTTGAAGAGGGGACACTTTATGGCTACACCTTC
TRBJ1-1,NA,TRBV5-1,TRBD1,CASSWTTGENTEAFF,TGCGCCAGCAGCTGGACGACAGGGGAGAACACTGAAGCTTTCTTT
TRBJ1-3,NA,TRBV4-2,NA,CASSQFGGRAGNTIYF,TGTGCCAGCAGCCAATTCGGGGGGAGGGCTGGAAACACCATATATTTT
TRBJ2-5,NA,TRBV4-3,NA,CASSQDIGRGQETQYF,TGCGCCAGCAGCCAAGATATCGGGCGGGGGCAGGAGACCCAGTACTTC
TRBJ1-5,NA,TRBV27,NA,CASSLYLGSNQPQHF,TGTGCCAGCAGTTTATACCTGGGTAGCAATCAGCCCCAGCATTTT
TRBJ2-3,once,TRBV7-6,TRBD2,CASSSSTSGGNTQYF,TGTGCCAGCAGCTCTTCGACTAGCGGGGGGAATACGCAGTATTTT
TRBJ1-2,once,TRBV27,NA,CASRGPYGYTF,TGTGCCAGCAGGGGGCCCTATGGCTACACCTTC
TRBJ1-1,NA,TRBV30,TRBD1,CALLGTGGMVEAFF,TGTGCCCTTCTTGGGACAGGGGGGATGGTTGAAGCTTTCTTT
TRBJ2-7,NA,TRBV5-8,TRBD1,CASSTDRDFYEQYF,TGTGCCAGCAGCACTGACAGGGATTTCTACGAGCAGTACTTC
TRBJ2-7,NA,TRBV6-5,NA,CASRNSLQGFEQYF,TGTGCCAGCAGGAATTCCCTACAGGGTTTCGAGCAGTACTTC
TRBJ1-1,NA,TRBV27,NA,CASSPLSLTEAFF,TGTGCCAGCAGTCCCCTGTCCCTAACTGAAGCTTTCTTT
TRBJ2-4,NA,TRBV27,NA,CASSLFRTLSQKQYF,TGTGCCAGCAGTTTATTCCGGACTCTTAGCCAAAAACAGTACTTC
TRBJ2-7,NA,TRBV5-1,NA,CASNNWGYSYEQYF,TGCGCCAGCAACAACTGGGGCTACTCCTACGAGCAGTACTTC
TRBJ2-1,NA,TRBV5-6,TRBD2,CASSPLVAGGIDNEQFF,TGTGCCAGCAGCCCACTTGTGGCGGGAGGCATCGACAATGAGCAGTTCTTC
TRBJ2-2,NA,TRBV11-2,NA,CASSLAVTGELFF,TGTGCCAGCAGCTTAGCTGTCACCGGGGAGCTGTTTTTT
TRBJ2-3,NA,TRBV19,TRBD2,CASSVGLNFPDTQYF,TGTGCCAGTAGTGTGGGACTAAATTTCCCAGATACGCAGTATTTT
TRBJ2-7,NA,TRBV27,NA,CASSRTGLDYEQYF,TGTGCCAGCAGTCGAACAGGATTAGACTACGAGCAGTACTTC
TRBJ2-7,NA,TRBV6-5,NA,CASSLNSNAYEQYF,TGTGCCAGCAGCCTAAACTCAAATGCTTACGAGCAGTACTTC
TRBJ1-2,NA,TRBV29-1,TRBD1,CSVGGDSYSPFYGYTF,TGCAGCGTTGGGGGGGACAGTTATTCGCCCTTCTATGGCTACACCTTC
TRBJ2-2,NA,TRBV12-5,TRBD2,CASALSGRFTGELFF,TGTGCTAGTGCCCTTAGCGGGAGGTTCACCGGGGAGCTGTTTTTT
TRBJ2-3,NA,TRBV6-5,NA,CASTSAGTQYF,TGTGCCAGTACGTCAGCGGGTACGCAGTATTTT
TRBJ2-7,once,TRBV5-4,TRBD2,CASSPSSGSGEQYF,TGTGCCAGCAGCCCGTCTAGCGGGAGTGGCGAGCAGTACTTC
TRBJ1-2,NA,TRBV11-3,NA,CASSFIIRTDYGYTF,TGTGCCAGCAGCTTTATTATCAGGACAGACTATGGCTACACCTTC
TRBJ2-7,once,TRBV27,NA,CASSSIPVAYEQYF,TGTGCCAGCAGCTCCATTCCCGTAGCGTACGAGCAGTACTTC
TRBJ2-5,NA,TRBV5-1,NA,CASSPRGAEVETQYF,TGCGCCAGCAGCCCCCGGGGGGCCGAGGTGGAGACCCAGTACTTC
TRBJ1-2,NA,TRBV6-1,TRBD1,CASSGDRVYYGYTF,TGTGCCAGCAGTGGAGACAGGGTATACTATGGCTACACCTTC
TRBJ2-7,NA,TRBV27,NA,CASSLGADSYEQYF,TGTGCCAGCAGTTTAGGGGCAGACTCCTACGAGCAGTACTTC